A single TCR beta chain is shown here with its context. Its antigen target is currently unknown. Base qualities were left out, and no much larger clone turns up one base away. Reading from cysteine to phenylalanine, the CDR3 counts 15 amino acids. Just CDR3 DNA is preserved here, 45 bases in frame from base 1. CDR1 and CDR2 are drawn from the germline V gene (reference sequence): MNHEY, SMNVEV. The V and J ends are trimmed by 3 bases and 7 bases, leaving 18 bases between them. These data belong to a study of shared clonotypes between healthy human individuals (dated by TCRdb to 2020 to 2021). For the study in its entirety: Three men and two women, aged 18 to 49 years, made up the cohort. To estimate repertoire size and how much clonotype sharing occurs between individuals, the study deeply sequenced the blood TCR repertoires of five or six healthy adults. Between about 0.8 and 9.5 billion PBMCs per donor were obtained by leukapheresis. Per donor, three plates each were used for CD4 naive and CD4 memory, two for CD8 naive, and one for CD8 memory. To increase sequencing depth and limit assay-specific biases, different laboratories used diverse techniques to prepare libraries and sequence TCR repertoires.

TCR CDR3 regions were amplified from genomic DNA by multiplex PCR using the deep immunoSEQ assay. Genomic DNA extracted from each cell subset was distributed evenly over all wells of several immunoSEQ 96-well plates, and each plate served as one replicate. Each replicate PCR for sorted subsets received roughly 200 ng genomic DNA, equal to tens of thousands of T cell genomes. The purified libraries were quantified using a Qubit 3.0 fluorometer, sized with a Bioanalyzer 2100, and then quantified again using the KAPA Library Quantification kit. A separate single-read 150-cycle Illumina NextSeq 550 flow cell was used to sequence each immunoSEQ 96-well plate. As for how the authors treated the data: Because only junctional sequences without quality scores were contained in the immunoSEQ output, filtering matching that applied to full-length reads could not be performed. Sequences were annotated with PyIR, a Python wrapper for IgBLAST v1.9, and V/J genes and CDR3 were assigned using IMGT germline references. Reads were removed for weak V/J assignments (E-value above 1e-6), missing CDR3, stop codons, out-of-frame junctions, or ambiguous translated residues. A V3J clonotype was defined by an identical inferred V gene, J gene, and CDR3 amino acid sequence. The percentage overlap between two repertoires was calculated by dividing the number of shared unique clonotypes by the size of the smaller repertoire. Richness of each repertoire was evaluated using RTK rarefaction, the Chao1 estimator, and Recon v2.1 estimates of unobserved clonotypes. OLGA was used to compute generation probabilities for all TCRbeta clonotypes that the gDNA method yielded from a handful of donors. TCRdb re-hosts the immuneACCESS table, in-frame sequences only. Its copies lack some clones; in the studies checked, an unresolved V gene accounts for under half of them, and the cause for the rest is not known. The DNA gave D and trimming, while V, J and clone size come from that table. This sample holds almost 750,000 clones; 55% to 75% were observed only once. The top ten clones comprise under 2% of the sample.

Healthy HIV-negative adults with no recently reported acute infections or vaccinations were included as donors. All donors were Caucasian adults living in Nashville, Tennessee, USA. CD4+ T cells were enriched by magnetic negative selection; naive cells were then positively selected on CD45RA, and the negative fraction formed the memory subset. After blood collection by leukapheresis, PBMCs were isolated using Ficoll-Histopaque density gradient centrifugation and then cryopreserved in the vapor phase of liquid nitrogen. Analytical flow cytometry was used to check the purity and quantity of each magnetically sorted T cell population. Each sorted fraction had its genomic DNA isolated and then quantified by UV absorbance on a Nanodrop 2000c. Broad study findings and their caveats: Across four donors, roughly 5.4% of naive CD4, roughly 3.3% of naive CD8, roughly 2.2% of memory CD4, and 0.4% to 0.45% of memory CD8 clonotypes were shared. Compared with non-shared clonotypes, the clonotypes found in all four sorted-subset donors had higher generation probabilities. Naive subsets generally had larger estimated clonotype richness than memory subsets did. Sampling was limited to blood, and TCR repertoires in tissue likely differ from TCR repertoires in blood. The genetic and exposure-history diversity represented was limited by the small number of donors. Based on pairwise subsampling, the degree of clonotype sharing among donors was expected to be affected by sequencing depth. Even with the large sequencing depth, rarefaction of the sorted-subset datasets indicated that sequencing was incomplete.

The receptor's source is a woman aged 30 to 39 in good health. Sequencing was carried out using memory CD4+ T cells sorted from blood. The cell subset or site label for this specimen denotes: CD45RA-negative fraction. The rearrangement combines TRBV27 with TRBJ1-1; the D segment cannot be called with confidence. Read as DNA, the sequence is TGTGCCAGCAGTTTCCTTGGTGGTCTTGGAGGTGAAGCTTTCTTT. This codes for CASSFLGGLGGEAFF.